This T cell receptor (beta chain) was obtained from a study of blood T cell repertoires in COVID-19. Germline values: CDR1 MGHRA, CDR2 YSYEKL. The CDR3 length is 13 residues. V was shortened by 0 bases and J by 3 bases, with 6 bases between the two germline ends. The repertoire was sequenced with immunoSEQ multiplex PCR; TCRdb's copy has only in-frame clones and lacks some. This sample carries about 300,000 clones, around nine tenths of them seen once, and the ten largest clones take 6.5% to 8%. The sample holds one count of this clone. The sequence was collected from a woman aged 25-40 years with COVID-19, enrolled during active disease. This chain joins TRBV4-1 and TRBJ2-7; no clear D gene. The sample comprised peripheral blood. CDR3 DNA: TGCGCCAGCAGCCAAGATCCCCTCTACGAGCAGTACTTC. This sequence encodes CASSQDPLYEQYF.